The rows below give T cell receptor beta chains drawn from one sample of a study of cytomegalovirus exposure and HLA in healthy donors. The method was immunoSEQ multiplex PCR; TCRdb's version includes in-frame clones alone and lacks a portion of them. The table lists 150,000 to 200,000 clones, roughly three quarters of them singletons, with roughly 1.4% in the top ten. Sequenced: PBMCs. Every receptor here comes from a woman in her forties or fifties in good health and CMV-seronegative. CDR3s include the opening cysteine and the closing phenylalanine or tryptophan. The order of the fields is J gene, clone size, V gene, D gene, CDR3 length, CDR3 protein, CDR3 DNA. A D gene is named only where the DNA matches it firmly. The size entry is marked missing in some rows and otherwise reads once, few, many or a size class.

j_gene: TRBJ1-2
abundance: .
v_gene: TRBV7-2
d_gene: .
len: 15
CDR3aa: CASSLVSGTPDGYTF
CDR3nt: TGTGCCAGCAGCTTAGTTAGCGGGACACCGGATGGCTACACCTTC

j_gene: TRBJ2-2
abundance: .
v_gene: TRBV6-5
d_gene: .
len: 15
CDR3aa: CASSSTRERPGELFF
CDR3nt: TGTGCCAGCAGTTCAACCCGTGAGCGACCCGGGGAGCTGTTTTTT

j_gene: TRBJ1-5
abundance: .
v_gene: TRBV20-1
d_gene: .
len: 11
CDR3aa: CSALTLEPQHF
CDR3nt: TGCAGTGCTCTAACTCTCGAGCCCCAGCATTTT

j_gene: TRBJ2-7
abundance: .
v_gene: TRBV6-6
d_gene: TRBD1
len: 14
CDR3aa: CASTPTGSSYEQYF
CDR3nt: TGTGCCAGCACACCGACAGGGAGCTCCTACGAGCAGTACTTC

j_gene: TRBJ2-7
abundance: .
v_gene: TRBV7-6
d_gene: .
len: 16
CDR3aa: CASSPLAVPGHYEQYF
CDR3nt: TGTGCCAGCAGCCCGTTAGCGGTTCCAGGGCATTACGAGCAGTACTTC

j_gene: TRBJ2-2
abundance: .
v_gene: TRBV27
d_gene: TRBD1
len: 16
CDR3aa: CASSLSGQLNTGELFF
CDR3nt: TGTGCCAGCAGTTTATCGGGACAGCTGAACACCGGGGAGCTGTTTTTT

j_gene: TRBJ2-3
abundance: .
v_gene: TRBV7-3
d_gene: TRBD2
len: 15
CDR3aa: CASSLGSLAGDTQYF
CDR3nt: TGTGCCAGCAGCTTGGGGAGTCTAGCGGGGGATACGCAGTATTTT

j_gene: TRBJ1-1
abundance: .
v_gene: TRBV2
d_gene: TRBD1
len: 13
CDR3aa: CASTRQGLSEAFF
CDR3nt: TGTGCCAGCACGCGACAGGGTTTGTCTGAAGCTTTCTTT

j_gene: TRBJ2-7
abundance: .
v_gene: TRBV6-1
d_gene: .
len: 16
CDR3aa: CASSEYAGQLSYEQYF
CDR3nt: TGTGCCAGCAGTGAATACGCGGGACAGTTATCCTACGAGCAGTACTTC

j_gene: TRBJ2-1
abundance: .
v_gene: TRBV10-3
d_gene: TRBD1
len: 20
CDR3aa: CAISESTRTGERSSYNEQFF
CDR3nt: TGTGCCATCAGTGAGTCGACTCGGACAGGCGAGCGGAGCTCCTACAATGAGCAGTTCTTC

j_gene: TRBJ2-2
abundance: .
v_gene: TRBV19
d_gene: .
len: 13
CDR3aa: CASSPPGAGELFF
CDR3nt: TGTGCCAGTAGTCCCCCGGGGGCCGGGGAGCTGTTTTTT

j_gene: TRBJ1-5
abundance: once
v_gene: TRBV6-5
d_gene: .
len: 16
CDR3aa: CASSSLQGYSNQPQHF
CDR3nt: TGTGCCAGCAGTTCGTTACAGGGTTATAGCAATCAGCCCCAGCATTTT

j_gene: TRBJ2-7
abundance: .
v_gene: TRBV29-1
d_gene: .
len: 13
CDR3aa: CSVEGVGGYEQYF
CDR3nt: TGCAGCGTTGAAGGGGTCGGAGGCTACGAGCAGTACTTC

j_gene: TRBJ1-4
abundance: .
v_gene: TRBV7-2
d_gene: .
len: 13
CDR3aa: CASREGGSEKLFF
CDR3nt: TGTGCCAGCAGGGAGGGGGGGAGTGAAAAACTGTTTTTT

j_gene: TRBJ1-4
abundance: many
v_gene: TRBV5-5
d_gene: .
len: 14
CDR3aa: CASSPTGGGEKLFF
CDR3nt: TGTGCCAGCAGCCCGACAGGAGGAGGTGAAAAACTGTTTTTT

j_gene: TRBJ2-1
abundance: .
v_gene: TRBV6-1
d_gene: TRBD2
len: 16
CDR3aa: CASSDQRGPPKKKQFF
CDR3nt: TGTGCCAGCAGTGATCAGCGGGGGCCCCCGAAGAAAAAGCAGTTCTTC